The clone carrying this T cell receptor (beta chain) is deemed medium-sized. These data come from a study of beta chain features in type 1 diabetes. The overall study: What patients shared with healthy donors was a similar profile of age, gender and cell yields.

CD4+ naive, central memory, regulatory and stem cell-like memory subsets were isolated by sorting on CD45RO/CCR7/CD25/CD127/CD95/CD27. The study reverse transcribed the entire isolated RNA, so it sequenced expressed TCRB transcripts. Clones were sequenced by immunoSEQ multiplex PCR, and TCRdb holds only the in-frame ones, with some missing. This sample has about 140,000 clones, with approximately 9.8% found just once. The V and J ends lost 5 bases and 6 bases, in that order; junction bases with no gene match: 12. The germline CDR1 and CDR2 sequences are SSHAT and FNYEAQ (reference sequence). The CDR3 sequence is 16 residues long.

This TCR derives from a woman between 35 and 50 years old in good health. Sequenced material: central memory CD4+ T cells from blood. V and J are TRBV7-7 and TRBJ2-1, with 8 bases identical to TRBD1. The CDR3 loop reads CASSPHGGTGRNEQFF. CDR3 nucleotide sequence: TGTGCCAGCAGCCCCCATGGGGGGACAGGCCGCAATGAGCAGTTCTTC.